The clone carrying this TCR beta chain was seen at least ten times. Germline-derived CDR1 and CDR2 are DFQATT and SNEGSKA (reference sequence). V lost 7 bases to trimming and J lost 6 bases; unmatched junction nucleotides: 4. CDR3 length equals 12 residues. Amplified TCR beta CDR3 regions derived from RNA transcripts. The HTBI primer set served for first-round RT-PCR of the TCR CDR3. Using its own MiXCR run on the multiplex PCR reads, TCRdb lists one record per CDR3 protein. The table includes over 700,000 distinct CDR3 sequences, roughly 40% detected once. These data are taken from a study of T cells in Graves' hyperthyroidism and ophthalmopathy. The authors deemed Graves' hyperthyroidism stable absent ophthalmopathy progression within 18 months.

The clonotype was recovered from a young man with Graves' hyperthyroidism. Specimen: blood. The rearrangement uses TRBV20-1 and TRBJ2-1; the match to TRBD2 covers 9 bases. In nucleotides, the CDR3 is TGCAGTGGGCGGGGGGGAAGCAATGAGCAGTTCTTC. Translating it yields CSGRGGSNEQFF.